Below, 27 T cell receptor beta chains from the same sample are listed, as sequenced in a study of CD8 T cells in Susac syndrome. Random hexamers served to reverse transcribe roughly 0.45 to 1 ug RNA. TCRdb called the immunoSEQ multiplex PCR reads again in MiXCR, with one record for every CDR3 protein. This table holds 95,000 to 150,000 distinct CDR3 sequences, approximately 95% found once. Sequencing used CD8+ T cells from PBMCs. The receptors were sampled from a human donor with multiple sclerosis.

The chain employs TRBV5-1 and TRBJ1-6, with D perhaps matching TRBD1 (5 bases). The germline CDR1 and CDR2 sequences are SGHRS and YFSETQ. The CDR3 is made up of 14 amino acids. Trimming cost V 4 bases and J 6 bases, with 11 bases left between them. The chain's CDR3 is CASSIPGTNSPLHF. The CDR3 nucleotides read TGCGCCAGCAGCATTCCGGGGACTAATTCACCCCTCCACTTT.

The gene calls are TRBV20-1 and TRBJ2-7; the match to TRBD1 covers 8 bases. The V gene end was trimmed by 1 base and the J gene end by 0 bases; junction bases not matched to a gene: 2. The germline gives CDR1 DFQATT, CDR2 SNEGSKA (reference sequence). This CDR3 contains 14 residues. The CDR3, as DNA: TGCAGTGCTAGAGGGACAGGGAGCTCCTACGAGCAGTACTTC. Residues: CSARGTGSSYEQYF.

The chain carries TRBV6-5 and TRBJ2-1; D may be TRBD2 (5 bases). Germline CDR1 and CDR2: MNHEY and SVGAGI. V lost 2 bases and J 8 bases, leaving 13 bases between the germline ends. This CDR3 has 14 residues. CDR3: CASSYDGGWDEQFF. The CDR3 DNA is TGTGCCAGCAGTTACGATGGCGGGTGGGATGAGCAGTTCTTC.

The chain recombines TRBV6-5 with TRBJ1-1, with D unclear. CDR1 and CDR2 (germline): MNHEY, SVGAGI. CDR3 length equals 13 residues. Trimming pared 6 bases from V and 1 base from J, leaving 9 bases between. This CDR3 reads CASSRGRNTEAFF. The DNA of the CDR3 is TGTGCCAGCAGCCGAGGACGGAACACTGAAGCTTTCTTT.

The chain links TRBV29-1 to TRBJ1-2, with 7 bases fitting TRBD1. Germline V gives CDR1 SQVTM, CDR2 ANQGSEA. The J segment lost 0 bases and the V segment lost 0 bases, leaving 4 bases of the junction unmatched. CDR3 length: 15 amino acids. The chain's CDR3 is CSVEETDRANYGYTF. In DNA, the CDR3 is TGCAGCGTTGAAGAAACCGACAGGGCTAACTATGGCTACACCTTC.

The V and J genes are TRBV6-1 and TRBJ2-7, with 9 bases fitting TRBD1. The CDR3 runs to 15 residues. Germline CDR1 is MNHNS and CDR2 is SASEGT. With V trimmed by 2 bases and J by 0 bases, 2 bases remained unmatched. The CDR3: CASSELQGASYEQYV. CDR3 coding DNA: TGTGCCAGCAGTGAATTACAGGGGGCCTCCTACGAGCAGTACGTC.

V usage is TRBV27 and J usage is TRBJ2-7, with no clear D. The CDR3 is made up of 13 amino acids. V shed 5 bases and J shed 6 bases, with 14 bases lying between them. Germline-derived CDR1 and CDR2 are MNHEY and SMNVEV (reference sequence). CDR3 sequence (DNA): TGTGCCAGCAGTCTCCCGGACCTCTGCGAGCAGTACGTC. Its translation: CASSLPDLCEQYV.

The chain links TRBV20-1 to TRBJ2-3; D unclear. CDR3 size: 16 residues. V shed 5 bases and J shed 1 base, with 19 bases lying between them. Per germline, CDR1 DFQATT and CDR2 SNEGSKA (reference sequence). CDR3 amino acids: CSAHPLTLLGTDTQYF. CDR3 coding DNA: TGCAGTGCTCACCCCTTGACACTATTGGGCACAGATACGCAGTATTTT.

The gene calls are TRBV4-1 and TRBJ2-1; D is uncertain. Trimming removed 0 bases from V and 7 bases from J, with 4 bases in between. The germline V gene has CDR1 MGHRA and CDR2 YSYEKL. The CDR3 runs 12 residues. DNA of the CDR3: TGCGCCAGCAGCCAAGATCGAAATGAGCAGTTCTTC. The encoded protein is CASSQDRNEQFF.

This chain links TRBV20-1 with TRBJ1-1; D unresolved. The CDR3 consists of 12 residues. Deletions cut 5 bases from V and 4 bases from J, with 11 bases between. Germline V CDR1 and CDR2: DFQATT, SNEGSKA (reference sequence). CDR3 DNA: TGCAGTGCTCTTATTATCTCCACTGAAGCTTTCTTT. This gives the protein CSALIISTEAFF.

This clonotype is a singleton in its sample. This chain's CDR3 is CATMGLAGGVKNIQYF. The CDR3 nucleotides are TGTGCCACTATGGGACTAGCGGGAGGCGTCAAAAACATTCAGTACTTC. The chain has TRBV19 and TRBJ2-4, with TRBD2 matching 15 bases. V lost 10 bases, J lost 3 bases, and 7 bases stayed unmatched. The CDR3 spans 16 residues. Germline CDR1 is LNHDA and CDR2 is SQIVND (reference sequence).

This clonotype has only one observation. This rearrangement joins TRBV12-3 or TRBV12-4 to TRBJ2-2; no clear D gene. The ends were cut back, 2 bases at V and 4 bases at J, with 14 bases in the middle. The CDR3 contains 16 residues. The CDR3: CASSLFRRSGTGELFF. The CDR3 coding sequence is TGTGCCAGCAGTTTATTCCGTCGGTCGGGCACCGGGGAGCTGTTTTTT.

This clonotype appeared a few times. CDR3 in amino acids: CASSLGAHKAFF. Here the CDR3 DNA reads TGTGCCAGCAGCTTAGGGGCTCACAAAGCTTTCTTT. The chain carries TRBV11-2 and TRBJ1-1; D is uncertain. The germline V gene has CDR1 SGHAT and CDR2 FQNNGV. The CDR3 contains 12 residues. V lost 1 base and J lost 9, with 9 bases in between.

The chain has TRBV6-1 and TRBJ2-1; D is tentatively TRBD1 or TRBD2 (5 bases each). Germline CDR1 reads MNHNS; CDR2 reads SASEGT. The CDR3 length is 14 residues. V lost 8 bases and J 6 bases, leaving 17 bases between the germline ends. In DNA form, the CDR3 reads TGTGCCAGCCTAGGAGAGGGGTACAGCAATGAGCAGTTCTTC. The encoded protein is CASLGEGYSNEQFF.

This chain connects TRBV2 to TRBJ2-1; 8 nucleotides line up with TRBD2. V lost 2 bases and J lost 2; bases outside the gene matches: 5. The CDR3 runs to 16 residues. Germline-derived CDR1 and CDR2 are SNHLY and FYNNEI. The CDR3 DNA reads TGTGCCAGCAGTGAATTGGGACTAGGGGCCTACAATGAGCAGTTCTTC. Translated, it gives CASSELGLGAYNEQFF.

The chain employs TRBV27 and TRBJ1-2; D may be TRBD1 (6 bases). V was cut by 0 bases and J by 2 bases, with 16 bases left in between. Germline assignment: CDR1 MNHEY and CDR2 SMNVEV (reference sequence). CDR3 length: 17 amino acids. CDR3 residues: CASSLSTYSGQNYGYTF. CDR3 coding DNA: TGTGCCAGCAGTTTATCCACCTACTCCGGACAGAACTATGGCTACACCTTC.

Here the CDR3 reads CASSTRDREITEAFF. CDR3 DNA sequence: TGTGCCAGCTCAACCCGGGACAGGGAGATCACTGAAGCTTTCTTT. The chain employs TRBV18 and TRBJ1-1, with 9 bases identical to TRBD1. This CDR3 is 15 amino acids long. V lost 5 bases and J lost 4; bases outside the gene matches: 8. Germline CDR1 KGHSH, CDR2 LQKENI. Full variable domain (rest looked up from reference TRBV18 and TRBJ1-1): NAGVMQNPRHLVRRRGQEARLRCSPMKGHSHVYWYRQLPEEGLKFMVYLQKENIIDESGMPKERFSAEFPKEGPSILRIQQVVRGDSAAYFCASSTRDREITEAFFGQGTRLTVV.

CDR3 DNA: TGTGCCACCAGCCCGGGACAGGGGTGTCACGAGCAGTACGTC. As protein: CATSPGQGCHEQYV. This sequence joins TRBV24-1 and TRBJ2-7; 10 positions match TRBD1. The germline V gene has CDR1 KGHDR and CDR2 SFDVKD. The CDR3 is 14 amino acids. V lost 7 bases and J lost 5; bases outside the gene matches: 7.

V and J are TRBV9 and TRBJ1-2; D may be TRBD1 (6 bases). The CDR3 runs 13 residues. V shed 4 bases and J shed 7 bases, with 14 bases lying between them. Germline V gives CDR1 SGDLS, CDR2 YYNGEE. In DNA, the CDR3 is TGTGCCAGCAGCCCCCCAGGGGCGGGTGGCTACACCTTC. This translates into CASSPPGAGGYTF.

The chain uses TRBV7-9 and TRBJ2-6; 7 positions agree with TRBD2. The CDR3 covers 15 residues. The germline gives CDR1 SEHNR, CDR2 FQNEAQ (reference sequence). J was trimmed by 4 bases and V by 5 bases; bases with no gene match: 5. The CDR3 is CASSPLALGANVLTF. In nucleotides, the CDR3 is TGTGCCAGCAGCCCACTAGCGTTGGGGGCCAACGTCCTGACTTTC.

The chain has TRBV9 and TRBJ2-3; D is ambiguous. V dropped 3 bases and J dropped 0 bases, with 11 bases sitting between them. Germline V gene data show CDR1 as SGDLS and CDR2 as YYNGEE. The CDR3 totals 15 residues. CDR3 in DNA: TGTGCCAGCAGCGCTGGGGTCTCCAGCACAGATACGCAGTATTTT. This gives the protein CASSAGVSSTDTQYF.

The CDR3: CSARDSGGLDTQYF. The CDR3 nucleotides read TGCAGTGCTAGAGATTCGGGGGGGCTGGATACGCAGTATTTT. The V and J genes are TRBV20-1 and TRBJ2-3; 8 bases line up with TRBD2. The junction had 5 bases not matched to a gene; V was cut back by 0 bases and J by 6 bases. Per germline, CDR1 DFQATT and CDR2 SNEGSKA (reference sequence). CDR3 length equals 14 residues.

V usage is TRBV29-1 and J usage is TRBJ1-5; D uncertain. The CDR3 covers 14 residues. V was trimmed by 7 bases and J by 0 bases, leaving 13 bases between them. Germline loops: CDR1 SQVTM, CDR2 ANQGSEA. CDR3: CSALSTDSNQPQHF. The CDR3 DNA reads as TGCAGCGCCCTTTCGACGGATAGCAATCAGCCCCAGCATTTT. Looking up the rest from reference TRBV29-1 and TRBJ1-5 gives the full variable domain: SAVISQKPSRDICQRGTSLTIQCQVDSQVTMMFWYRQQPGQSLTLIATANQGSEATYESGFVIDKFPISRPNLTFSTLTVSNMSPEDSSIYLCSALSTDSNQPQHFGDGTRLSIL.

The chain carries TRBV5-1 and TRBJ2-1; the D is unclear. Trimming left V 1 base short and J 0 bases short, with 14 bases between. This CDR3 comprises 17 residues. The V gene's germline CDR1 is SGHRS and CDR2 YFSETQ. The DNA for the CDR3 is TGCGCCAGCAGCTTGTATCCCGCTCGCAGCTCCTACAATGAGCAGTTCTTC. It is translated as CASSLYPARSSYNEQFF.

The chain has TRBV13 and TRBJ2-7; weak D call: TRBD2 (6 bases). V lost 1 base to trimming and J lost 4 bases, with 17 bases between them. The CDR3 is made up of 16 amino acids. Germline values: CDR1 PRHDT, CDR2 FYEKMQ (reference sequence). CDR3 DNA: TGTGCCAGCAGCTTAGAGCGGAGGGCGGGACTGTACGAGCAGTACGTC. This encodes CASSLERRAGLYEQYV.

CDR3 region: CASRNGPGQGASYEQYV. CDR3 sequence (DNA): TGTGCCAGCAGGAACGGGCCGGGACAGGGGGCCTCCTACGAGCAGTACGTC. The chain links TRBV27 to TRBJ2-7; 12 bases are a match to TRBD1. The germline gives CDR1 MNHEY, CDR2 SMNVEV (reference sequence). Trimming took 6 bases from V and 0 from J; bases not matched to a gene: 9. The length of the CDR3 is 17 residues.

The chain carries TRBV27 and TRBJ1-6, with D possibly TRBD1 on 5 matching bases. Germline V lookup: CDR1 MNHEY, CDR2 SMNVEV (reference sequence). Trimming took off 8 bases at V and 0 bases at J, with 14 bases between the two ends. CDR3 length: 16 amino acids. The CDR3 loop is CASRDGPSSYNSPLHF. Here the CDR3 DNA reads TGTGCCAGCCGGGACGGCCCGAGCTCCTATAATTCACCCCTCCACTTT.